Following are 26 T cell receptor beta chains from one sample sequenced in a study of T cell repertoires in cytomegalovirus infection. MiXCR was run by TCRdb on the reads, yielding one entry per CDR3 protein. The sample carries about 360,000 distinct CDR3 sequences, about a sixth recorded once. Sequencing input: PBMCs. These receptors all come from a human donor in good health (CMV status not recorded). Some clones in this sample may be carry-over from other donors' samples.

This clonotype was found a few times. The CDR3 loop is CASSLRDGAGGWGTEAFF. The CDR3 DNA follows: TGTGCCAGCAGTTTAAGAGACGGGGCAGGGGGCTGGGGCACTGAAGCTTTCTTT. V gene TRBV28 combines with J gene TRBJ1-1, with 8 nucleotides matching TRBD1. The CDR3 has 18 residues. CDR1 and CDR2 from the germline V gene are MDHEN and SYDVKM. Trimming at V came to 2 bases and at J to 4 bases, leaving 15 bases not matched to a gene.

To note about this clonotype: A much more abundant neighbour one base away suggests this may be a read error. This chain uses TRBV4-1 with TRBJ2-2; 12 bases agree with TRBD2. Per the germline V gene, CDR1 is MGHRA and CDR2 is YSYEKL. The CDR3 is made up of 17 amino acids. The CDR3 spells CASSQGLAGVYTGERFF. CDR3 DNA: TGCGCCAGCAGCCAAGGACTAGCGGGGGTTTACACCGGGGAGCGGTTTTTT.

This clonotype was seen a few times. This sequence joins TRBV7-9 and TRBJ1-1; tentatively, D is TRBD1 (5 bases). In germline, CDR1 is SEHNR, CDR2 FQNEAQ (reference sequence). Trimming removed 2 bases at V and 13 bases at J, with 20 bases between. The CDR3 is 14 amino acids. This CDR3 is CASSLWGREEVGFF. The DNA of the CDR3 is TGTGCCAGCAGCTTATGGGGGAGGGAGGAGGTCGGTTTCTTT.

The chain is built from TRBV7-2 and TRBJ1-5, with TRBD1 identical over 9 bases. This CDR3 has 17 amino acids. V shed 5 bases and J 7 bases; nucleotides not matched to a gene: 15. Germline V gives CDR1 SGHTA, CDR2 FQGNSA. The CDR3 protein is CASSPNPPGQGSQPQHF. CDR3 DNA sequence: TGTGCCAGCAGCCCAAACCCCCCGGGACAGGGCAGCCAGCCCCAGCATTTT.

This clonotype was picked up many times. The chain joins TRBV28 to TRBJ1-4, with D tentatively TRBD1 (6 bases). The germline V gene has CDR1 MDHEN and CDR2 SYDVKM. The V and J ends lost 6 bases and 6 bases respectively, with 14 bases between them. This CDR3 spans 14 amino acids. The CDR3 bases are TGTGCCAGCAGCCTGACAGGCCGGGATGAAAAACTGTTTTTT. It specifies CASSLTGRDEKLFF.

The chain employs TRBV5-4 and TRBJ2-1; 8 positions match TRBD2. Per germline, CDR1 SGHNT and CDR2 YYREEE (reference sequence). The CDR3 is 13 residues long. Trimming at V came to 3 bases and at J to 10 bases, leaving 6 bases not matched to a gene. In nucleotides, the CDR3 is TGTGCCAGCAGCTCTACGGGACTAGGAGAGCAGTTCTTC. Protein: CASSSTGLGEQFF.

The sample holds many counts of this clonotype. The rearrangement joins TRBV6-1 to TRBJ2-1; the match to TRBD2 covers 7 bases. Germline assignment: CDR1 MNHNS and CDR2 SASEGT. The V segment lost 5 bases and the J segment 4 bases; nucleotides outside the gene matches: 5. The CDR3 is 14 residues long. In DNA form, the CDR3 reads TGTGCCAGCAGTTTGTCTAGCGGATACAATGAGCAGTTCTTC. Translated, it gives CASSLSSGYNEQFF.

Points on this clonotype: This may come from a read error, since a much larger clone is one base off. The J gene is TRBJ2-3, the V gene TRBV7-6; the match to TRBD2 covers 8 bases. The CDR3 is made up of 16 amino acids. Germline V gene data show CDR1 as SGHVS and CDR2 as FNYEAQ. With 1 base clipped from V and 1 base from J, the junction kept 4 bases outside the gene matches. The CDR3 is CASSLGTSSRTDTQYF. The CDR3 DNA reads as TGTGCCAGCAGCTTAGGGACTAGCAGTCGCACAGATACGCAGTATTTT.

This clonotype has ten or more counts. The J gene is TRBJ1-1, the V gene TRBV7-8; D unclear. Per germline, CDR1 SGHVS and CDR2 FQNEAQ. CDR3 length: 13 amino acids. Trimming took 5 bases from V and 3 from J, leaving 10 bases between them. CDR3 bases: TGTGCCAGCAGCCTCCTGGTCGACACTGAAGCTTTCTTT. Its translation: CASSLLVDTEAFF.

The V gene is TRBV5-4, the J gene TRBJ2-3; 9 nucleotides agree with TRBD1. J was trimmed by 0 bases and V by 2 bases; bases with no gene match: 4. The CDR3 length is 16 residues. Germline lookup yields CDR1 SGHNT and CDR2 YYREEE (reference sequence). The CDR3 DNA reads TGTGCCAGCAGCTTTCGGACAGGGGCAAGCACAGATACGCAGTATTTT. It translates to CASSFRTGASTDTQYF.

This clonotype occurred a few times. The J gene is TRBJ2-7, the V gene TRBV3-1, with TRBD1 as a possible D gene (5 bases). Looked up from germline, CDR1 is LGHDT and CDR2 is YNNKEL (reference sequence). The CDR3 length is 14 residues. Trimming stripped 0 bases from V and 2 bases from J, with 8 bases between. The CDR3 is CASSQEVGPYEQYF. The CDR3 nucleotides are TGTGCCAGCAGCCAAGAAGTGGGGCCCTACGAGCAGTACTTC.

This clonotype was counted a few times. The chain combines TRBV28 with TRBJ2-7; perhaps D is TRBD1 or TRBD2 (7 bases each). The length of the CDR3 is 15 residues. The germline V gene encodes CDR1 MDHEN and CDR2 SYDVKM. The ends were cut back, 7 bases at V and 7 bases at J, with 23 bases in the middle. CDR3: CASKGGGASIREQYF. For the CDR3, the DNA is TGTGCCAGCAAGGGAGGGGGCGCGTCGATCAGGGAGCAGTACTTC.

This clonotype was seen just once. CDR3 loop: CATSRAGSRQGAGNTIYF. CDR3 in DNA: TGTGCCACCAGCAGAGCCGGGAGCCGACAGGGGGCTGGAAACACCATATATTTT. The V gene is TRBV15, the J gene TRBJ1-3, with 9 bases aligning to TRBD1. The trim removed 1 base at V and 2 bases at J, leaving 9 bases unmatched. This CDR3 has 18 amino acids. Germline V gene lookup returns CDR1 LNHNV and CDR2 YYDKDF (reference sequence).

Concerning this clonotype itself: No conserved phenylalanine or tryptophan ends this CDR3, so it is likely a read error. The V gene is TRBV7-2, the J gene TRBJ1-1; the D is unclear. The germline V gene has CDR1 SGHTA and CDR2 FQGNSA. The length of the CDR3 is 13 residues. V was cut by 1 base and J by 4 bases, with 7 bases left in between. In nucleotides, the CDR3 is TGTGCCAGCAGCTTAGAAGTATCCACTGAAGCTTTCGTT. Encoded protein: CASSLEVSTEAFV.

The gene calls are TRBV7-2 and TRBJ2-5, with 7 bases aligning to TRBD2. Germline values: CDR1 SGHTA, CDR2 FQGNSA. The J segment lost 1 base and the V segment lost 5 bases, leaving 4 bases of the junction unmatched. The CDR3 extends over 14 amino acids. The DNA for the CDR3 is TGTGCCAGCAGCCCCCGGACTAGCCAAGAGACCCAGTACTTC. It translates to CASSPRTSQETQYF.

This clonotype was detected a few times. The chain is built from TRBV28 and TRBJ2-5; 11 nucleotides align to TRBD2. V dropped 6 bases and J dropped 2; count of bases not matched to a gene: 5. Germline V gene lookup returns CDR1 MDHEN and CDR2 SYDVKM. The CDR3 has 15 residues. DNA of the CDR3: TGTGCCAGCAGCCCAATAGCGGGGGGGCAAGAGACCCAGTACTTC. This codes for CASSPIAGGQETQYF.

Notes on this clonotype: Just one base apart from a much larger clone, this may be a read error. This rearrangement joins TRBV11-2 to TRBJ2-1, with unresolved D. Germline CDR1 and CDR2: SGHAT and FQNNGV. The CDR3 loop spans 16 amino acids. CDR3 in amino acids: CASSHIVPPTYSEQFF. The CDR3 DNA follows: TGTGCCAGCAGCCACATCGTGCCCCCCACTTACAGTGAGCAGTTCTTC.

This chain connects TRBV19 to TRBJ1-2; 10 bases line up with TRBD1. V lost 4 bases, J lost 8 bases, and 10 bases stayed unmatched. The germline V gene has CDR1 LNHDA and CDR2 SQIVND (reference sequence). This CDR3 spans 15 amino acids. The CDR3 protein is CASSTSSGTGEGYTF. DNA of the CDR3: TGTGCCAGTAGTACAAGCTCCGGGACAGGGGAAGGCTACACCTTC.

There are a few counts of this clonotype. V is TRBV4-2 and J is TRBJ2-1, with TRBD2 matching over 8 bases. Per germline, CDR1 LGHNA and CDR2 YNFKEQ. The V segment lost 4 bases and the J segment 7 bases; nucleotides outside the gene matches: 12. The CDR3 length is 16 residues. This CDR3 reads CASSPTPGGRGNEQFF. CDR3 nucleotides: TGTGCCAGCAGCCCAACCCCGGGGGGGCGCGGAAATGAGCAGTTCTTC.

The rearrangement uses TRBV5-1 and TRBJ1-4; D unresolved. The CDR3 contains 15 residues. Trimming stripped 0 bases from V and 7 bases from J, with 13 bases between. CDR1 and CDR2 from the germline V gene are SGHRS and YFSETQ. The CDR3 region has the DNA TGCGCCAGCAGCTTGGGGGCCTGGGAAGGTGAAAAACTGTTTTTT. Its protein product is CASSLGAWEGEKLFF.

The V and J genes are TRBV4-2 and TRBJ1-5; D perhaps matches TRBD1 (5 bases). CDR3 length: 15 residues. The germline V gene encodes CDR1 LGHNA and CDR2 YNFKEQ. V gave up 0 bases and J gave up 6 bases, with 12 bases separating them. The chain's CDR3 is CASSQDLRGGQPQHF. DNA for the CDR3: TGTGCCAGCAGCCAAGATTTGAGGGGTGGTCAGCCCCAGCATTTT.

The chain's CDR3 is CASKVQQANTGELFF. In DNA form, the CDR3 reads TGTGCCAGCAAGGTGCAGCAAGCGAACACCGGGGAGCTGTTTTTT. The chain employs TRBV6-2 or TRBV6-3 and TRBJ2-2; D remains ambiguous. Trimming took off 7 bases at V and 0 bases at J, with 12 bases between the two ends. CDR1 and CDR2 from the germline V gene are MNHEY and SVGEGT. The CDR3 totals 15 residues.

This chain links TRBV5-1 with TRBJ2-3; maybe TRBD2 (6 bases). The germline V gene has CDR1 SGHRS and CDR2 YFSETQ. This CDR3 has 12 amino acids. V gave up 7 bases and J gave up 5 bases, with 11 bases separating them. The CDR3 spells CASALGGDTQYF. The CDR3 DNA sequence: TGCGCCAGCGCGTTGGGGGGAGATACGCAGTATTTT. The full variable domain, rest sourced from reference TRBV5-1 and TRBJ2-3, is KAGVTQTPRYLIKTRGQQVTLSCSPISGHRSVSWYQQTPGQGLQFLFEYFSETQRNKGNFPGRFSGRQFSNSRSEMNVSTLELGDSALYLCASALGGDTQYFGPGTRLTVL.

There are many counts of this clonotype. This chain links TRBV7-2 with TRBJ2-5; 7 nucleotides line up with TRBD2. Unmatched junction bases numbered 9, after V lost 3 bases and J lost 5 bases. CDR3 size: 15 residues. The germline V gene encodes CDR1 SGHTA and CDR2 FQGNSA. The CDR3 nucleotides read TGTGCCAGCAGCTTGGCCCTGCCGGGGGGTGAGACCCAGTACTTC. It encodes CASSLALPGGETQYF.

Note on this clonotype: One end of the junction is discordant with germline, which a read error may explain. The chain carries TRBV10-3 and TRBJ2-1, with D possibly being TRBD2 (5 bases). Germline V gene data show CDR1 as ENHRY and CDR2 as SYGVKD. This CDR3 is 17 amino acids long. CDR3 coding DNA: TGTGCCATCAGTGAGTTAAGGCGCACCCCTAGCTCCAATGAGCGGTTCTTC. Its protein is CAISELRRTPSSNERFF.

Ten or more counts support this clonotype. The chain carries TRBV5-5 and TRBJ2-2, with D unclear. The germline V gene has CDR1 SGHKS and CDR2 YYEKEE (reference sequence). CDR3 length: 12 amino acids. Deletions cut 1 base from V and 14 bases from J, with 12 bases between. The DNA of the CDR3 is TGTGCCAGCAGCTTGAGCCAGGTTGTACTGTTTTTT. Translation gives CASSLSQVVLFF.